The source of this TCR beta chain is a study of blood T cell repertoires in COVID-19. Assay: immunoSEQ multiplex PCR; the TCRdb copy retains only in-frame clones and omits some. The sample lists a few hundred thousand clones; roughly 90% were seen once. Enrollees, roughly 18 to 90 years old, lived in about two dozen US areas. Assignment of participants to cohorts was predicated upon participant-reported clinical history. This CDR3 comprises 11 residues. V lost 4 bases, J lost 8 bases, and 11 bases lay in between. Germline CDR1 is GTSNPN and CDR2 is SVGIG (reference sequence). This TCR derives from a woman under 40 who had recovered from COVID-19. Sequencing was performed on PBMCs or T cells enriched from blood (not recorded which). This chain connects TRBV30 to TRBJ1-2; possible D gene TRBD1, 6 bases. CDR3 sequence (DNA): TGTGCCTGGAAGTTGCAGGGGGGCTACACCTTC. Residues: CAWKLQGGYTF.